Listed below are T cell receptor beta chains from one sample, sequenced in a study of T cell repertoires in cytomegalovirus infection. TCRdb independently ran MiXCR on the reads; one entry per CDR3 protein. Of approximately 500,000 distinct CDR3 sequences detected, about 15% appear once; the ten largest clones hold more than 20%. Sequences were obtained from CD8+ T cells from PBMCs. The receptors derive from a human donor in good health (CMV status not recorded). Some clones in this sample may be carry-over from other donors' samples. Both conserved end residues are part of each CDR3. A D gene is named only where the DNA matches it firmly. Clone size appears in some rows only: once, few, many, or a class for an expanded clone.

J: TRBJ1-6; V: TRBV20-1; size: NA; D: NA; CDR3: CSARGDLGGSPLHF; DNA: TGCAGTGCTAGGGGCGACCTCGGGGGTTCACCCCTCCACTTT
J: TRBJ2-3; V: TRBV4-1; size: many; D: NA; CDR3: CASSQEGGSGVTDTQYF; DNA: TGCGCCAGCAGCCAAGAAGGGGGTAGCGGAGTCACAGATACGCAGTATTTT
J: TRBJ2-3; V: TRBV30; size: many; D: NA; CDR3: CAWSVFSTDTQYF; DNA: TGTGCCTGGAGTGTATTTAGCACAGATACGCAGTATTTT
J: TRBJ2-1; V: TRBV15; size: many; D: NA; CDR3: CATSISDGNEQFF; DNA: TGTGCCACCAGCATCTCGGACGGGAATGAGCAGTTCTTC
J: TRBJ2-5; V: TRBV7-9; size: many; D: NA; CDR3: CASSFSGDVQETQYF; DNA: TGTGCCAGCAGCTTCTCCGGAGACGTACAAGAGACCCAGTACTTC
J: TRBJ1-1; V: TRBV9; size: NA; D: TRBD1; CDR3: CASSGRQGTEAFF; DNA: TGTGCCAGCAGCGGCCGACAGGGCACTGAAGCTTTCTTT
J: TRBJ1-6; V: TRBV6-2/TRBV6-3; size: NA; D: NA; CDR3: CASSRSGAPLHF; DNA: TGTGCCAGCTCAAGGAGTGGTGCACCCCTCCACTTT
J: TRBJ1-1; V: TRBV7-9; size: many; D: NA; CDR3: CASSLAIRLKGNTEAFF; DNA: TGTGCCAGCAGCTTAGCGATTCGGCTAAAAGGGAACACTGAAGCTTTCTTT
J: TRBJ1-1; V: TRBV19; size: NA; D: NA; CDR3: CASNPDPVSEAFF; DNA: TGTGCCAGTAATCCGGACCCGGTATCTGAAGCTTTCTTT
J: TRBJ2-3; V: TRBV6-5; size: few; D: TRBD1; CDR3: CASSYGQGATDTQYF; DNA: TGTGCCAGCAGTTACGGGCAGGGGGCAACAGATACGCAGTATTTT
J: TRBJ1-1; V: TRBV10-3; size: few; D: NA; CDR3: CAISELGANTEAFF; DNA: TGTGCCATCAGTGAGCTAGGGGCGAACACTGAAGCTTTCTTT
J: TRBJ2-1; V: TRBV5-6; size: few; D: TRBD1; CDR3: CASSTYRGTEQFF; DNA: TGTGCCAGCAGCACATACAGGGGAACTGAGCAGTTCTTC
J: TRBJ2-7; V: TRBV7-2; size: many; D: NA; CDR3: CASSPWSTYEQYF; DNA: TGTGCCAGCAGCCCGTGGAGTACCTACGAGCAGTACTTC
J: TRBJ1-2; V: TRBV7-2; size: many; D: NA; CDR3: CASSYEQYAGRYGYTF; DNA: TGTGCCAGCAGCTACGAGCAATACGCAGGGCGTTATGGCTACACCTTC
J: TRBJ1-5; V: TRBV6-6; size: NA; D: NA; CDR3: CASSYSQSTNQPQHF; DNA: TGTGCCAGCAGTTACTCACAGTCCACCAATCAGCCCCAGCATTTT
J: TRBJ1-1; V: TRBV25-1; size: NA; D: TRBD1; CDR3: CASSDRQGQNTEAFF; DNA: TGTGCCAGCAGTGACCGACAGGGGCAGAACACTGAAGCTTTCTTT
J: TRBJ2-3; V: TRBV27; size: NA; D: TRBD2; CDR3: CASSFSSGEITDTQYF; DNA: TGTGCCAGCAGTTTCTCTAGCGGGGAAATCACAGATACGCAGTATTTT
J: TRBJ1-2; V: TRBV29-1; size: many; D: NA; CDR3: CSVLMDYGYTF; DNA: TGCAGCGTTCTAATGGACTATGGCTACACCTTC
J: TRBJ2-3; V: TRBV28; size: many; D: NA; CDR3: CASFERGGIEDTQYF; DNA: TGTGCCAGTTTTGAAAGGGGCGGGATAGAAGATACGCAGTATTTT
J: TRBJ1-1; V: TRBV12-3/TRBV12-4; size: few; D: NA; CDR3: CASSRVGGHEAFF; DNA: TGTGCCAGCAGCCGGGTGGGCGGTCATGAAGCTTTCTTT
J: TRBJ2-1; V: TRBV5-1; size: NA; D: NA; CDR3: CASSLESASYNEQFF; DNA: TGCGCCAGCAGCTTGGAGAGCGCGAGTTACAATGAGCAGTTCTTC
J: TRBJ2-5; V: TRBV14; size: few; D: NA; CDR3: CASSPWRAGEETQYF; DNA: TGTGCCAGCAGCCCCTGGAGGGCAGGGGAAGAGACCCAGTACTTC
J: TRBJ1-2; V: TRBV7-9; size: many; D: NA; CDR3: CASSLTPRGNYGYTF; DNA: TGTGCCAGCAGCTTAACCCCCAGGGGTAACTATGGCTACACCTTC
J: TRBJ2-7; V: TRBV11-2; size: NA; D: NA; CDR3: CASTRAAISDEQYF; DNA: TGTGCCAGCACCCGGGCGGCGATTAGTGACGAGCAGTACTTC
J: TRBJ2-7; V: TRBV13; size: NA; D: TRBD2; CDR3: CASSASGRGFTEQYF; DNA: TGTGCCAGCAGCGCCAGCGGGAGGGGATTTACGGAGCAGTACTTC
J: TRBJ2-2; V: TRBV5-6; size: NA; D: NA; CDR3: CASSSMTAGELFF; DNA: TGTGCCAGCAGCTCGATGACAGCCGGGGAGCTGTTTTTT
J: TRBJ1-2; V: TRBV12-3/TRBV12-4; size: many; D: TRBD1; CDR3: CASRRSGGLTDGYTF; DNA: TGTGCCAGCAGGCGCTCAGGGGGGTTAACGGATGGCTACACCTTC
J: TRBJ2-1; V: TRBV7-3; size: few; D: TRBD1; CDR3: CASSSGQLYRFNEQFF; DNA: TGTGCCAGCAGCTCGGGACAGCTTTACCGATTCAATGAGCAGTTCTTC
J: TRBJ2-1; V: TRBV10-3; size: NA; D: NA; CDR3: CAITATLDNEQFF; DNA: TGTGCCATCACAGCTACTTTAGACAATGAGCAGTTCTTC
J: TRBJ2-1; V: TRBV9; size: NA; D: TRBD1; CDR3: CASSSSFTGTGEDEQFF; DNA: TGTGCCAGCAGCTCCTCCTTTACCGGGACAGGGGAGGATGAGCAGTTCTTC
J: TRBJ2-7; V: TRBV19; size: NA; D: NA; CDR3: CASSINPPAGQYF; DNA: TGTGCCAGTAGTATTAATCCCCCAGCGGGGCAGTACTTC
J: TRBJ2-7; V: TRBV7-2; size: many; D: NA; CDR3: CASRHYRDAFYEQYF; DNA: TGTGCCAGCAGGCATTACAGGGATGCTTTCTACGAGCAGTACTTC
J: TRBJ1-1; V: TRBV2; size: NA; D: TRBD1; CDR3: CASSWDRDMNTEAFF; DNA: TGTGCCAGCAGTTGGGACAGGGATATGAACACTGAAGCTTTCTTT
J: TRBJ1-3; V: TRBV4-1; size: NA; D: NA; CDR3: CASSDSNYSGNTIYF; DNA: TGCGCCAGCAGCGATAGCAACTACTCTGGAAACACCATATATTTT
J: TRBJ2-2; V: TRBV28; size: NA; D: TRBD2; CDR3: CASSPSRAGGDTGELFF; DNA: TGTGCCAGCAGTCCGTCTAGAGCGGGAGGTGACACCGGGGAGCTGTTTTTT
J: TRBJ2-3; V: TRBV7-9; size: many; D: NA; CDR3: CASSLRGDLSTDTQYF; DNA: TGTGCCAGCAGCTTAAGAGGAGACCTAAGCACAGATACGCAGTATTTT
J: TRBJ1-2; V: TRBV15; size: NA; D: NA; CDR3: CAISRPEGELSGYTF; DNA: TGTGCCATCAGCAGACCCGAGGGTGAATTATCTGGCTACACCTTC
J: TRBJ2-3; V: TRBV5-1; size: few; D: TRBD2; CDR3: CASSSSTLAGVPDTQYF; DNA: TGCGCCAGCAGTTCCTCGACACTAGCGGGAGTTCCAGATACGCAGTATTTT
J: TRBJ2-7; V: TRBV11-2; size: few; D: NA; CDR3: CASSQTLGYSYEQYF; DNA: TGTGCCAGCAGCCAAACCCTGGGGTACTCCTACGAGCAGTACTTC
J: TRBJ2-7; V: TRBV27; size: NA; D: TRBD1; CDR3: CASSFTGVSSYEQYF; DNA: TGTGCCAGCAGTTTCACAGGGGTGAGCTCCTACGAGCAGTACTTC
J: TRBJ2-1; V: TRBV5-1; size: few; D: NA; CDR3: CASSLDGTSSYNEQFF; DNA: TGCGCCAGCAGCTTAGACGGGACAAGCTCCTACAATGAGCAGTTCTTC
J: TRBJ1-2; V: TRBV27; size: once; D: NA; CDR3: CASKMREGYGYTF; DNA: TGTGCCAGCAAGATGAGAGAGGGATATGGCTACACCTTC
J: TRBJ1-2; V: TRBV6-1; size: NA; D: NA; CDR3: CASSALYGYTF; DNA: TGTGCCAGCAGTGCGTTATATGGCTACACCTTC
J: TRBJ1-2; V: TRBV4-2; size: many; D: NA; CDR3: CASSQAQRAGTGYTF; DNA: TGTGCCAGCAGCCAAGCACAACGGGCAGGGACCGGCTACACCTTC
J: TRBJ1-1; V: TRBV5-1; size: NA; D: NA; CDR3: CASSLAADYEAFF; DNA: TGCGCCAGCAGCTTGGCAGCGGACTATGAAGCTTTCTTT
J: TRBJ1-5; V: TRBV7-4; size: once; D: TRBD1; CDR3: CASSTTGGYSNQPQHF; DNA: TGTGCCAGCAGCACAACAGGGGGTTATAGCAATCAGCCCCAGCATTTT
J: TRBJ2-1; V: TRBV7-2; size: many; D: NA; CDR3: CASSPAPNEQFF; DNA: TGTGCCAGCAGCCCCGCCCCCAATGAGCAGTTCTTC
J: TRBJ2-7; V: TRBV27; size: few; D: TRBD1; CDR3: CASSPSTGEAGYEQYF; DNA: TGTGCCAGCAGTCCTTCGACAGGGGAGGCTGGATACGAGCAGTACTTC
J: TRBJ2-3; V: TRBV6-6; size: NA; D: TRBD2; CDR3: CASSVLAGGTDKQYF; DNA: TGTGCCAGCAGTGTACTAGCGGGAGGCACAGATAAGCAGTATTTT
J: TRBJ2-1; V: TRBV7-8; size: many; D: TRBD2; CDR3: CASSSKRGPDNEQFF; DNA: TGTGCCAGCAGCTCTAAGCGGGGCCCAGACAATGAGCAGTTCTTC
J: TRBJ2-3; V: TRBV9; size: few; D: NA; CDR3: CASSFRQLDTQYF; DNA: TGTGCCAGCAGCTTCAGACAGCTAGATACGCAGTATTTT
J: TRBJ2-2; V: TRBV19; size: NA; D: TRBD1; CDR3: CASSERGQGRAGELFF; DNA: TGTGCCAGTAGTGAGAGGGGACAGGGTAGGGCCGGGGAGCTGTTTTTT
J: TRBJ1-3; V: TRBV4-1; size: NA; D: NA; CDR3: CASSRGLESGNTIYF; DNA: TGCGCCAGCAGCCGCGGACTGGAGTCTGGAAACACCATATATTTT
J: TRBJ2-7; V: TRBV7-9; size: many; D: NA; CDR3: CASTFGKGETSYEQYF; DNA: TGTGCCAGCACTTTTGGGAAGGGGGAGACGTCCTACGAGCAGTACTTC
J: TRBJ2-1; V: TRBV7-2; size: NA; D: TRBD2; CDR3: CASSATQREWNEQFF; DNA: TGTGCCAGCAGCGCCACCCAGCGGGAGTGGAATGAGCAGTTCTTC
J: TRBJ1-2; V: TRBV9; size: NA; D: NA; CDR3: CASSVVGGQGYTF; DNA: TGTGCCAGCAGCGTAGTAGGAGGGCAAGGCTACACCTTC
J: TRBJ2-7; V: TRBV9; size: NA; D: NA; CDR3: CASSVGGTASYEQYF; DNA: TGTGCCAGCAGCGTAGGCGGGACCGCCTCCTACGAGCAGTACTTC
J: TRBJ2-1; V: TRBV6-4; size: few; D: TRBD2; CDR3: CASSRTSAHNEQFF; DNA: TGTGCCAGCTCTAGGACTAGCGCTCACAATGAGCAGTTCTTC
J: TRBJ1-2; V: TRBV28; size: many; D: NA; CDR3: CASSFSTRTRYGYTF; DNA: TGTGCCAGCAGTTTTTCTACTCGGACTCGCTATGGCTACACCTTC
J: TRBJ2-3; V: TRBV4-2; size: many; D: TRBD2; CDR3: CASSQEVLSSGRGTDTQYF; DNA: TGTGCCAGCAGCCAAGAAGTCCTCTCTAGCGGGAGGGGGACAGATACGCAGTATTTT